There are a few counts of the clone carrying this T cell receptor beta chain. Its antigen is not known. The data are from a study of post-analysis software for immune sequencing data. Overall study findings and caveats: Strong co-clustering by F measure was seen for same-batch samples. There was significantly lower normalized Chao1 diversity in multiple sclerosis patients than in controls. A few TRBV segments appeared more often in patients than in controls, and TRBV5-6, TRBV5-1 and TRBV20-1 were among these.

Tagging with unique molecular identifiers was a feature of the TCR beta cDNA libraries. With roughly 1 to 10 million T cells as the source, some 510,000 cDNA molecules resulted. TCRdb processed the PCR reads anew with MiXCR; each CDR3 protein has one entry. The repertoire has 150,000 to 200,000 distinct CDR3 sequences, under 40% of them found once; the top ten carry about 26%. The length of the CDR3 is 13 residues. Germline V gene sequence: CDR1 SGHVS, CDR2 FNYEAQ. Trimming took 3 bases from V and 3 from J, leaving 9 bases between them. The sequenced sample was blood, obtained after autologous hematopoietic stem cell transplantation. The TCR sequence derives from a girl between 10 and 17 years old with multiple sclerosis. The rearrangement links TRBV7-6 to TRBJ2-7; no firm D call. In DNA, the CDR3 is TGTGCCAGCAGCTTCTCGTCCCTCTACGAGCAGTACTTC. Residues: CASSFSSLYEQYF.